A single sample is the source of the 3 T cell receptor beta chains below, sequenced in a study of blood T cell repertoires in COVID-19. The repertoire was sequenced with immunoSEQ multiplex PCR; TCRdb's copy has only in-frame clones and lacks some. In the table there are fewer than 250,000 clones, 87% of which are singletons. Sequenced material: PBMCs or T cells enriched from blood (not recorded which). The origin of the receptors is a man aged 30 to 45 in a cohort exposed to, infected with or recovered from COVID-19 (not recorded which).

V usage is TRBV5-1 and J usage is TRBJ2-1, with 10 positions matching TRBD2. The CDR3 is 21 amino acids. Germline V lookup: CDR1 SGHRS, CDR2 YFSETQ. J lost 0 bases, V lost 2 bases, and 17 bases had no gene match. CDR3: CASSFLFSTSGMKSSYNEQFF. The CDR3 coding sequence is TGCGCCAGCAGCTTTTTATTCAGTACTAGCGGGATGAAAAGCTCCTACAATGAGCAGTTCTTC.

J is TRBJ1-1 and V is TRBV6-2 or TRBV6-3; possibly TRBD1 for D (5 bases). The CDR3 is 15 amino acids. Per the germline V gene, CDR1 is MNHEY and CDR2 is SVGEGT. The V end was cut by 5 bases, the J end by 8 bases, with 21 bases between. For the CDR3, the DNA is TGTGCCAGCAGTCCCTATATAGACAGAAGTGAAGAAGCTTTCTTT. Amino acid sequence: CASSPYIDRSEEAFF.

Of note for this clone: This CDR3 is also generated by other DNA sequences in the sample. The V gene is TRBV6-5, the J gene TRBJ1-5; 9 bases fit TRBD1. This CDR3 has 15 amino acids. Trimming removed 5 bases from V and 4 bases from J; junction bases left unmatched: 6. Looked up from germline, CDR1 is MNHEY and CDR2 is SVGAGI. CDR3 bases: TGTGCCAGCAGTCCGGACAGGGGCCCTAATCAGCCCCAGCATTTT. Protein product: CASSPDRGPNQPQHF.